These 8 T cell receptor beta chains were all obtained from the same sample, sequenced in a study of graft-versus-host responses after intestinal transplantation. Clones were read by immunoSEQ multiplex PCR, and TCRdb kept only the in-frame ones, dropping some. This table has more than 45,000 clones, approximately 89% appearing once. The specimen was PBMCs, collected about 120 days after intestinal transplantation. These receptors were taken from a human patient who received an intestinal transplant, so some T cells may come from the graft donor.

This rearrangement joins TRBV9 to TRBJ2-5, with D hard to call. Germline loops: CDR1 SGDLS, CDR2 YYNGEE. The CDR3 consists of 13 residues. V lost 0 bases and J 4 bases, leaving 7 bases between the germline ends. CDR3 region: CASSVDLGETQYF. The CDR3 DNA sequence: TGTGCCAGCAGCGTAGATCTGGGAGAGACCCAGTACTTC.

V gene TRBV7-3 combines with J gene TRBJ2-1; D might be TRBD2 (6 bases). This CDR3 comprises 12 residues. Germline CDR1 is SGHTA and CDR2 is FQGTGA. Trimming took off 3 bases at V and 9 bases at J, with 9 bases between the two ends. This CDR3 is CASSFLSGEQFF. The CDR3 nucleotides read TGTGCCAGCAGCTTCCTTAGCGGTGAGCAGTTCTTC.

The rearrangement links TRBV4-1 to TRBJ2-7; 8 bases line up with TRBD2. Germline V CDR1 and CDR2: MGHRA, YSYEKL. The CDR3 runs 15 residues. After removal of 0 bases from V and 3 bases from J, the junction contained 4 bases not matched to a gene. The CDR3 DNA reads TGCGCCAGCAGCCAAGACCCCGGGACTAGCTACGAGCAGTACTTC. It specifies CASSQDPGTSYEQYF.

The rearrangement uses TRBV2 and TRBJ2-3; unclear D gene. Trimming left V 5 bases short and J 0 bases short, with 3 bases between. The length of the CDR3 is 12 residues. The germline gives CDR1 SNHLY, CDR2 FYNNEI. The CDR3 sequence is CASSRSTDTQYF. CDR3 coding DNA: TGTGCCAGCAGTCGAAGCACAGATACGCAGTATTTT.

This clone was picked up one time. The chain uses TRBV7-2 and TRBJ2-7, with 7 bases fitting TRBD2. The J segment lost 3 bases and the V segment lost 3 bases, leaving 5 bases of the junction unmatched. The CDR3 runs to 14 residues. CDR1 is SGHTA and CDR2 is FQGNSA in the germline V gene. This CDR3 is CASSFGGGRYEQYF. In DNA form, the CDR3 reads TGTGCCAGCAGCTTCGGCGGGGGTCGCTACGAGCAGTACTTC.

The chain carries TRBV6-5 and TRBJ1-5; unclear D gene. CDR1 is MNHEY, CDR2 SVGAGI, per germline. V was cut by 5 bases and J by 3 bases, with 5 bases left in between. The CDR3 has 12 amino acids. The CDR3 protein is CASSLPNQPQHF. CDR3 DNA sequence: TGTGCCAGCAGTCTACCCAATCAGCCCCAGCATTTT.

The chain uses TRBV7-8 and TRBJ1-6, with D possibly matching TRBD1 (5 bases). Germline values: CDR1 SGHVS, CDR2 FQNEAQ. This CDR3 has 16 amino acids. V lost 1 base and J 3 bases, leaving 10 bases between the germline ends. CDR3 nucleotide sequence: TGTGCCAGCAGCTTAGTCCAGGGCAGCTATAATTCACCCCTCCACTTT. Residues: CASSLVQGSYNSPLHF.

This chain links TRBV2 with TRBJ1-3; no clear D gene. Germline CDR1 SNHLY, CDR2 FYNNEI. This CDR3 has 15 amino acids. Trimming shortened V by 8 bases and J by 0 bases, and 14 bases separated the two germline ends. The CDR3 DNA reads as TGTGCCAGCTTGGCCGTTACCGACTCTGGAAACACCATATATTTT. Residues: CASLAVTDSGNTIYF.